This TCR beta chain is drawn from a study of blood T cell repertoires in COVID-19. The wider study: Material from acute and convalescent COVID-19 was sourced from the United States, Italy and Spain.

With V trimmed by 1 base and J by 13 bases, 12 bases remained unmatched. Germline assignment: CDR1 SGHDN and CDR2 FVKESK. The CDR3 length is 14 residues. Original methodology: Nucleated cell number was recorded as an estimate derived from reference gene primer amplification. The table came from immunoSEQ multiplex PCR; TCRdb's copy has only in-frame clones and leaves some out. V, J and clone size derive from that table, while D and trimming were established from the DNA sequence. The repertoire holds 190,000 or so clones, with approximately 86% as singletons. The sample comprised PBMCs or T cells enriched from blood (not recorded which). The clonotype originates from a woman under 40 who had been exposed to COVID-19. The chain employs TRBV14 and TRBJ1-1, with TRBD1 matching over 7 bases. The CDR3 coding sequence is TGTGCCAGCAGCCAAGTGCCAGGGGGTCTTAGTCGTTTCTTT. Its protein is CASSQVPGGLSRFF.